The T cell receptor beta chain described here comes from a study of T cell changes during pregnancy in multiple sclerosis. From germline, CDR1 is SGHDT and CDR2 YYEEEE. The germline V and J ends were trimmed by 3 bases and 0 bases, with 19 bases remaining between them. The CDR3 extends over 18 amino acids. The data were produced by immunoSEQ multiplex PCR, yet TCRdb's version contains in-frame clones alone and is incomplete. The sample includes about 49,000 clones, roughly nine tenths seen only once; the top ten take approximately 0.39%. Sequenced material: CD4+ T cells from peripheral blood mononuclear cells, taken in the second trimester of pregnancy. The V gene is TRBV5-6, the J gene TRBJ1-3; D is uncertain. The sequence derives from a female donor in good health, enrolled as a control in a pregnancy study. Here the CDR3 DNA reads TGTGCCAGCAGCTCCCTACCCCTGGACTTCGGCTCTGGAAACACCATATATTTT. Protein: CASSSLPLDFGSGNTIYF.